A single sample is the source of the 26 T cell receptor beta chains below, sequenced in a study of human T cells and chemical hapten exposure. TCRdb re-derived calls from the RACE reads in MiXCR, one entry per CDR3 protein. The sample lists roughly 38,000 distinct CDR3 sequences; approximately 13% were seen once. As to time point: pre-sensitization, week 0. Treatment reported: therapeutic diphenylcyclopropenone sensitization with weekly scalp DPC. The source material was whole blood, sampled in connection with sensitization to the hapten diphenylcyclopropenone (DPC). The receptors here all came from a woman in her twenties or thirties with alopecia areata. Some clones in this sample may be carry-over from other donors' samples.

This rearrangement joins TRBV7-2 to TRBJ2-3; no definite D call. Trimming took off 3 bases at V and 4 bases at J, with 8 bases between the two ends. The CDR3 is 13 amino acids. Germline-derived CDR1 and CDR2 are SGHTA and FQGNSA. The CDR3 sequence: CASSFATSDTQYF. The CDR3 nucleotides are TGTGCCAGCAGCTTTGCGACCTCAGATACGCAGTATTTT.

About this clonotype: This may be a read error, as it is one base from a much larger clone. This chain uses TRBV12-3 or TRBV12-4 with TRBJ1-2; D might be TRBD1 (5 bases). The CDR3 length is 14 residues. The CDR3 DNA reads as TGTGCCGGCAGTCCCAGTCCCGGGGCCTATGGCTACACCTTC. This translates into CAGSPSPGAYGYTF.

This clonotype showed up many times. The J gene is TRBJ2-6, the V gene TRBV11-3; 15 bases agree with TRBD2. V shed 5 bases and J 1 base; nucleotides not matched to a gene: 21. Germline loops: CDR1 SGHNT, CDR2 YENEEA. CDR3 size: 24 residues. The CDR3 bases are TGTGCCAGCAGCCTCCGGACTAGCGGGAGGGCCAGTATATTAATCGAGTCTGGGGCCAACGTCCTGACTTTC. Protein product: CASSLRTSGRASILIESGANVLTF.

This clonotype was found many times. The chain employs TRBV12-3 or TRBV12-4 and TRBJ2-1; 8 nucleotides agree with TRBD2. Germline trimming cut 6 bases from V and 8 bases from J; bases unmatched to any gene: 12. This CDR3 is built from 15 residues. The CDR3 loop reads CASSDGGREVYEQFF. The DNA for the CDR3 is TGTGCCAGCAGCGACGGGGGGCGGGAGGTCTATGAGCAGTTCTTC.

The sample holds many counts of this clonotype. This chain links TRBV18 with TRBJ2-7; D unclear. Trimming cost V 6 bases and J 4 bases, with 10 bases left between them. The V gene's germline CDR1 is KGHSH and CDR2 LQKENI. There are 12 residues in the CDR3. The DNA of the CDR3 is TGTGCCAGCTCCGAGAGTGGTTACGAGCAGTACTTC. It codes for CASSESGYEQYF. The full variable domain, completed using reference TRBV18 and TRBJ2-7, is NAGVMQNPRHLVRRRGQEARLRCSPMKGHSHVYWYRQLPEEGLKFMVYLQKENIIDESGMPKERFSAEFPKEGPSILRIQQVVRGDSAAYFCASSESGYEQYFGPGTRLTVT.

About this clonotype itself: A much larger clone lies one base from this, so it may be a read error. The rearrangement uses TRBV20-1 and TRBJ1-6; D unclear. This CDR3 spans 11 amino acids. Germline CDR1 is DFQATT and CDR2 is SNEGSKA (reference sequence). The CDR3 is CNASPNSPLHF. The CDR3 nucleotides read TGCAATGCTAGTCCAAATTCACCCCTCCACTTT.

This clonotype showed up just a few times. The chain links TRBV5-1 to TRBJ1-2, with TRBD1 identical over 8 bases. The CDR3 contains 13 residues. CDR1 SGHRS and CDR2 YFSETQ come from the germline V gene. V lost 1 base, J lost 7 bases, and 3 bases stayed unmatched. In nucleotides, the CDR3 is TGCGCCAGCAGCTTGCCAGGGGGCTTTGGCTACACCTTC. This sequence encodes CASSLPGGFGYTF.

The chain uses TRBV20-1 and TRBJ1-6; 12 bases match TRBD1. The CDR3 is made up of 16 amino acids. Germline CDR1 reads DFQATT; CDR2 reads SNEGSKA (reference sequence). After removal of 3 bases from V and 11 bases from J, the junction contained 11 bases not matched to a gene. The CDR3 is CSARGTGGVGVAPLHF. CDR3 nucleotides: TGCAGTGCTAGGGGGACAGGGGGCGTTGGTGTGGCACCCCTCCACTTT.

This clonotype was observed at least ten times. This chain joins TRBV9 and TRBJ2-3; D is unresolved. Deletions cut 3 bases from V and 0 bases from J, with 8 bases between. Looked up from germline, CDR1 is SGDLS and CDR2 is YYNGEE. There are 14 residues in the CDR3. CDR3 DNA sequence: TGTGCCAGCAGCGGGAAAACTAGCACAGATACGCAGTATTTT. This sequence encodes CASSGKTSTDTQYF.

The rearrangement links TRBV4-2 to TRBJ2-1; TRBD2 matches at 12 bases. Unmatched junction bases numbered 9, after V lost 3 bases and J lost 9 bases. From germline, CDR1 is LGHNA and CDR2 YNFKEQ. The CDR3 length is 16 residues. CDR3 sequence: CASSQSGLAGVGEQFF. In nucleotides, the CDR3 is TGTGCCAGCAGCCAGTCGGGACTAGCGGGTGTCGGTGAGCAGTTCTTC.

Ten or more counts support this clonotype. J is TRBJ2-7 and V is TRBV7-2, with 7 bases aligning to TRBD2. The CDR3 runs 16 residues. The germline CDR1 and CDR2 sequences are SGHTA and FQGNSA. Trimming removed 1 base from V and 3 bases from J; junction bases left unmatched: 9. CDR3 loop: CASSLGKSSGLYEQYF. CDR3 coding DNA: TGTGCCAGCAGCTTAGGGAAGTCTAGCGGCCTCTACGAGCAGTACTTC.

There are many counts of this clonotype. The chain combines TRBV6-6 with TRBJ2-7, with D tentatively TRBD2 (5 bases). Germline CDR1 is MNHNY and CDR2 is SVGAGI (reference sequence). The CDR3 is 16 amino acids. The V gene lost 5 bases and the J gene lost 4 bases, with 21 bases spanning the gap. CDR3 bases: TGTGCCAGCAGTGTACCCACGGGCCTGGAGGCATACGAGCAGTACTTC. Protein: CASSVPTGLEAYEQYF.

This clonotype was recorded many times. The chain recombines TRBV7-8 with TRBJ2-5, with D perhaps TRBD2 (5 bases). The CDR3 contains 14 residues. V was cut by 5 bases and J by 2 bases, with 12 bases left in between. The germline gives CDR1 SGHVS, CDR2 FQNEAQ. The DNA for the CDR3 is TGTGCCAGCAGCCCAGAAGCGGAGCAAGAGACCCAGTACTTC. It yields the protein CASSPEAEQETQYF.

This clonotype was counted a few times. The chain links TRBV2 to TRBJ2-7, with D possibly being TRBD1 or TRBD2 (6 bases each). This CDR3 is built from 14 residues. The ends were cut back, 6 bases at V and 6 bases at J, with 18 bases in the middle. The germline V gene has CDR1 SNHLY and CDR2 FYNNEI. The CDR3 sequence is CASRGGYGPSEQYF. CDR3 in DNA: TGTGCCAGCAGGGGGGGCTACGGGCCGTCCGAGCAGTACTTC.

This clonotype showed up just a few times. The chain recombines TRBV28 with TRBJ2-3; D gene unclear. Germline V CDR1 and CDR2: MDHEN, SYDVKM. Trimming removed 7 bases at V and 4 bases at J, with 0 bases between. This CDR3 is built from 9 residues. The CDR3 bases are TGTGCCAGCACAGATACGCAGTATTTT. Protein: CASTDTQYF. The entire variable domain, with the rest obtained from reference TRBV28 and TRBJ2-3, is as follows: DVKVTQSSRYLVKRTGEKVFLECVQDMDHENMFWYRQDPGLGLRLIYFSYDVKMKEKGDIPEGYSVSREKKERFSLILESASTNQTSMYLCASTDTQYFGPGTRLTVL.

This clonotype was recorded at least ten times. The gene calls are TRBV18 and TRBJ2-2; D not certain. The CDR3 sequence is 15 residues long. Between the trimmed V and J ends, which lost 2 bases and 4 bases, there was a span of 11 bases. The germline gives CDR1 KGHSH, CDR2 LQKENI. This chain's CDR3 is CASSPNAGPTGELFF. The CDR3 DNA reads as TGTGCCAGCTCACCAAATGCAGGACCCACCGGGGAGCTGTTTTTT.

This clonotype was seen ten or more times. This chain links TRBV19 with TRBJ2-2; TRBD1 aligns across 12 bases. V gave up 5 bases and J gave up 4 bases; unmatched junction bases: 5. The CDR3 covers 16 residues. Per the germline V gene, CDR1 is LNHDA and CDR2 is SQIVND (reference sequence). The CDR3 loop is CASSQGQGAGTGELFF. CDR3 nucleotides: TGTGCCAGTAGTCAGGGACAGGGGGCAGGCACCGGGGAGCTGTTTTTT.

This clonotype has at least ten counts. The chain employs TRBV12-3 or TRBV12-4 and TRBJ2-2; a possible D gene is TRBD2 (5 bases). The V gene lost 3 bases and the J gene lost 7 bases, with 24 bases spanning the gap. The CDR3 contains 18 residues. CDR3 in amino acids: CASSLLAGDYSLGGELFF. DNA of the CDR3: TGTGCCAGCAGTTTGTTGGCGGGCGACTACTCTTTGGGCGGGGAGCTGTTTTTT.

Written as DNA, the CDR3 is TGCAGTGCTAGCCAGGGGTTGGCAGATACGCAGTATTTT. Protein product: CSASQGLADTQYF. The rearrangement links TRBV20-1 to TRBJ2-3; a possible D gene is TRBD1 (6 bases). Deletions cut 3 bases from V and 4 bases from J, with 11 bases between. The CDR3 consists of 13 residues. CDR1 and CDR2 from the germline V gene are DFQATT and SNEGSKA (reference sequence).

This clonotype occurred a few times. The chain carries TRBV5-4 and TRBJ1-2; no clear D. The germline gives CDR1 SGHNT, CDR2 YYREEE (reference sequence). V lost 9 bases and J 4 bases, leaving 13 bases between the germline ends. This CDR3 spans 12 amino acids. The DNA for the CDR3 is TGTGCCACCCTGACACCTTTCTATGGCTACACCTTC. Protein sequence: CATLTPFYGYTF.

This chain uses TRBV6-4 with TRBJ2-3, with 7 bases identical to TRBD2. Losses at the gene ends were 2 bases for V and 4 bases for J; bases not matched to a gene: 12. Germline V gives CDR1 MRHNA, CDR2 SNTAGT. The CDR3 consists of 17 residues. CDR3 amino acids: CASSDATKRDRADTQYF. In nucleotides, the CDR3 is TGTGCCAGCAGTGACGCGACGAAGCGGGATCGGGCAGATACGCAGTATTTT.

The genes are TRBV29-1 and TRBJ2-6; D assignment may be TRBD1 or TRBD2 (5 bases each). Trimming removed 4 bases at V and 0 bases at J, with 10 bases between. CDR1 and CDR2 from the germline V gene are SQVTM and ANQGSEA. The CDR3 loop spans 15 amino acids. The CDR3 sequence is CSVGQGASGANVLTF. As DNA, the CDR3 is TGCAGCGTTGGGCAGGGAGCCTCTGGGGCCAACGTCCTGACTTTC.

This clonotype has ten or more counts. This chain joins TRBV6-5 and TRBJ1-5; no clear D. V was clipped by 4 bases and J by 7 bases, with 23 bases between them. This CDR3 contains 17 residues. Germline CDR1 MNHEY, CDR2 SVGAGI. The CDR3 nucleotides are TGTGCCAGCAGTTCTCCGACGGGTTCGGGAGGGTTCCAGCCCCAGCATTTT. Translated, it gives CASSSPTGSGGFQPQHF.

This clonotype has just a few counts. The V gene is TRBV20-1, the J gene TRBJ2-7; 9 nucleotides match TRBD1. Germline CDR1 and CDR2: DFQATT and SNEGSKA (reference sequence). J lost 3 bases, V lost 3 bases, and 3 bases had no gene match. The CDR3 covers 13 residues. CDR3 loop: CSASRDRVYEQYF. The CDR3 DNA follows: TGCAGTGCTAGCCGGGACAGGGTCTACGAGCAGTACTTC.

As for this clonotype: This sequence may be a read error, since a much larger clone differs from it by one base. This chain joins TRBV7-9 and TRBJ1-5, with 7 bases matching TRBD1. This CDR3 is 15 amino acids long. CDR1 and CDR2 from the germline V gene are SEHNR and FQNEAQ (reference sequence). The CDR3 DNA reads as TGTGCCAGCAGCTCCACAGGGGAGTGGAATCAGCCCCTGCATTTT. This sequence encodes CASSSTGEWNQPLHF.

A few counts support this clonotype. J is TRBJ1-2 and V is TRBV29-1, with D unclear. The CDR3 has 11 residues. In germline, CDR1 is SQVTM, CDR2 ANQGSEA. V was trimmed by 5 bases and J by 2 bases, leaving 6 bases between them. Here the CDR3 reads CSVPLNYGYTF. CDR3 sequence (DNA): TGCAGCGTTCCCTTAAACTATGGCTACACCTTC.